The 32 T cell receptor beta chains below all came from one sample that was sequenced in a study of blood T cell repertoires in COVID-19. This table comes from immunoSEQ multiplex PCR, and its TCRdb copy is limited to in-frame clones, with some not included. This sample has 200,000 to 250,000 clones, with approximately 91% found just once. Sample: peripheral blood. These TCRs come from a man aged 60 to 69 who had recovered from COVID-19.

This chain joins TRBV19 and TRBJ1-5; 7 bases align to TRBD1. Per the germline V gene, CDR1 is LNHDA and CDR2 is SQIVND (reference sequence). This CDR3 is 13 amino acids long. V lost 11 bases and J lost 3; bases outside the gene matches: 7. The CDR3: CASEGQLNQPQHF. The CDR3 DNA follows: TGTGCCTCCGAGGGACAGCTCAATCAGCCCCAGCATTTT.

The chain links TRBV10-3 to TRBJ1-1; D is perhaps TRBD1 (6 bases). With 0 bases removed from V and 5 bases from J, the gap between germline ends came to 16 bases. Per the germline V gene, CDR1 is ENHRY and CDR2 is SYGVKD. The CDR3 runs 16 residues. CDR3 bases: TGTGCCATCAGTGAGTCTGCGGGGGGCTCGCGGACTGAAGCTTTCTTT. Translating it yields CAISESAGGSRTEAFF.

The sample holds a few counts of this clone. The J gene is TRBJ2-2, the V gene TRBV9; 8 bases line up with TRBD2. Losses at the gene ends were 5 bases for V and 5 bases for J; bases not matched to a gene: 8. The CDR3 sequence is 15 residues long. Germline V gene sequence: CDR1 SGDLS, CDR2 YYNGEE. DNA for the CDR3: TGTGCCAGCAGTGCAGGGACTAGTAAGACCGGGGAGCTGTTTTTT. This translates into CASSAGTSKTGELFF.

V usage is TRBV7-6 and J usage is TRBJ2-5; the match to TRBD1 covers 11 bases. The CDR3 contains 15 residues. CDR1 is SGHVS, CDR2 FNYEAQ, per germline. V gave up 5 bases and J gave up 5 bases; unmatched junction bases: 7. The CDR3 DNA sequence: TGTGCCAGCAGCGTCGGGACAGGGGGTTTGGAGACCCAGTACTTC. It specifies CASSVGTGGLETQYF.

The rearrangement links TRBV5-1 to TRBJ2-2, with TRBD2 matching over 10 bases. This CDR3 contains 15 residues. CDR1 and CDR2 (germline): SGHRS, YFSETQ. The J segment lost 2 bases and the V segment lost 5 bases, leaving 3 bases of the junction unmatched. CDR3 coding DNA: TGCGCCAGCAGTTCTAGCGGGGGCAACACCGGGGAGCTGTTTTTT. It codes for CASSSSGGNTGELFF.

The chain couples TRBV5-1 to TRBJ2-1; TRBD1 aligns across 9 bases. V lost 1 base and J lost 8; bases outside the gene matches: 4. Germline V lookup: CDR1 SGHRS, CDR2 YFSETQ. The CDR3 contains 14 residues. Written as DNA, the CDR3 is TGCGCCAGCAGCTTGCCCGGGACAGGGTATGAGCAGTTCTTC. This translates into CASSLPGTGYEQFF.

Worth noting for this clone: A read error may produce the germline difference seen at one junction end. This chain connects TRBV6-5 to TRBJ1-2; 7 bases fit TRBD1. Germline V gene data show CDR1 as MNHEY and CDR2 as SVGAGI. This CDR3 contains 13 residues. This CDR3 is CASTSGDSGFKDF. The CDR3 DNA follows: TGTGCCAGCACCTCGGGGGACAGCGGTTTTAAGGACTTC.

The J gene is TRBJ2-3, the V gene TRBV7-6; TRBD1 agrees at 9 bases. CDR1 is SGHVS, CDR2 FNYEAQ, per germline. V shed 5 bases and J 5 bases; nucleotides not matched to a gene: 5. The CDR3 loop spans 14 amino acids. For the CDR3, the DNA is TGTGCCAGCAGCCGCGACAGGGGGGTAGATACGCAGTATTTT. Amino acid sequence: CASSRDRGVDTQYF.

This chain links TRBV7-3 with TRBJ1-2; D not certain. Trimming took off 5 bases at V and 8 bases at J, with 21 bases between the two ends. The germline V gene encodes CDR1 SGHTA and CDR2 FQGTGA. This CDR3 has 15 residues. This CDR3 reads CASSPTPGGFEGYTF. In DNA, the CDR3 is TGTGCCAGCAGCCCCACCCCAGGAGGTTTTGAAGGCTACACCTTC. Full variable domain (missing parts from reference TRBV7-3 and TRBJ1-2): GAGVSQTPSNKVTEKGKYVELRCDPISGHTALYWYRQSLGQGPEFLIYFQGTGAADDSGLPNDRFFAVRPEGSVSTLKIQRTERGDSAVYLCASSPTPGGFEGYTFGSGTRLTVV.

The chain couples TRBV20-1 to TRBJ1-4; perhaps TRBD1 as D (6 bases). CDR3 length: 15 residues. Germline V gene sequence: CDR1 DFQATT, CDR2 SNEGSKA (reference sequence). Trimming cost V 3 bases and J 3 bases, with 14 bases left between them. CDR3 loop: CSASGFDRPNEKLFF. The CDR3 DNA reads as TGCAGTGCTAGTGGGTTCGACAGGCCTAATGAAAAACTGTTTTTT.

This chain uses TRBV28 with TRBJ1-5; maybe TRBD1 (5 bases). This CDR3 contains 15 residues. V was trimmed by 6 bases and J by 6 bases, leaving 18 bases between them. In germline, CDR1 is MDHEN, CDR2 SYDVKM. CDR3 bases: TGTGCCAGCAGCAACTGGGGGGGATCAGCTCAGCCCCAGCATTTT. The encoded protein is CASSNWGGSAQPQHF.

V usage is TRBV20-1 and J usage is TRBJ1-4; D remains unclear. Trimming pared 6 bases from V and 7 bases from J, leaving 9 bases between. CDR1 and CDR2 (germline): DFQATT, SNEGSKA (reference sequence). CDR3 length: 11 residues. In DNA, the CDR3 is TGCAGTGCAAGTCAGTCTGAAAAACTGTTTTTT. This gives the protein CSASQSEKLFF.

The rearrangement uses TRBV19 and TRBJ2-4, with a weak D call TRBD1 (5 bases). This CDR3 comprises 15 residues. V was trimmed by 4 bases and J by 4 bases, leaving 14 bases between them. CDR1 and CDR2 from the germline V gene are LNHDA and SQIVND (reference sequence). CDR3 sequence reads: CASSTQGFAKNIQYF. CDR3 in DNA: TGTGCCAGTAGTACGCAGGGATTTGCGAAAAACATTCAGTACTTC.

This clone was detected only once. J is TRBJ1-2 and V is TRBV10-3; tentative D call: TRBD1 (6 bases). Germline CDR1 reads ENHRY; CDR2 reads SYGVKD. The ends were cut back, 0 bases at V and 4 bases at J, with 15 bases in the middle. CDR3 length: 16 amino acids. CDR3 DNA: TGTGCCATCAGTGAGTCTCCTCCCCAGGGGAGCTATGGCTACACCTTC. This codes for CAISESPPQGSYGYTF.

The CDR3 sequence is CASSFDRGNYGYTF. CDR3 nucleotide sequence: TGTGCCAGCAGTTTCGACCGGGGAAACTATGGCTACACCTTC. V and J are TRBV6-5 and TRBJ1-2; D gene uncertain. The CDR3 spans 14 residues. Trimming pared 4 bases from V and 2 bases from J, leaving 11 bases between. Looked up from germline, CDR1 is MNHEY and CDR2 is SVGAGI.

The V call is TRBV10-3, the J call TRBJ2-3, with 9 bases that match TRBD1. The V gene end was trimmed by 6 bases and the J gene end by 4 bases; junction bases not matched to a gene: 5. The CDR3 runs 14 residues. Germline CDR1 and CDR2: ENHRY and SYGVKD. This CDR3 reads CAISRDRAPDTQYF. The CDR3 region has the DNA TGTGCCATCAGCCGGGACAGGGCTCCAGATACGCAGTATTTT.

The chain is built from TRBV6-2 or TRBV6-3 and TRBJ2-3; weak D call: TRBD2 (5 bases). This CDR3 is 15 amino acids long. Germline assignment: CDR1 MNHEY and CDR2 SVGEGT. The ends were cut back, 4 bases at V and 8 bases at J, with 19 bases in the middle. The CDR3 spells CASSFPIQSGGTQYF. CDR3 nucleotide sequence: TGTGCCAGCAGTTTCCCGATACAGTCCGGAGGTACGCAGTATTTT.

The J gene is TRBJ1-2, the V gene TRBV6-2 or TRBV6-3; the D gene is possibly TRBD1 (6 bases). V lost 5 bases and J lost 4, with 14 bases in between. From germline, CDR1 is MNHEY and CDR2 SVGEGT. This CDR3 contains 14 residues. The CDR3 nucleotides are TGTGCCAGCAGTCCCGGGACAATCACCTATGGCTACACCTTC. Translated: CASSPGTITYGYTF.

This clone appeared a few times. The V call is TRBV6-2 or TRBV6-3, the J call TRBJ1-5; no definite D call. With 5 bases removed from V and 8 bases from J, the gap between germline ends came to 10 bases. The CDR3 runs 12 residues. Germline CDR1 is MNHEY and CDR2 is SVGEGT. This chain's CDR3 is CASSTTLEPQHF. CDR3 sequence (DNA): TGTGCCAGCAGTACAACGCTGGAGCCCCAGCATTTT.

The gene calls are TRBV24-1 and TRBJ2-2; TRBD2 matches 12 bases. From germline, CDR1 is KGHDR and CDR2 SFDVKD. The CDR3 totals 18 residues. After removal of 1 base from V and 6 bases from J, the junction contained 8 bases not matched to a gene. The CDR3 sequence is CATSDFSLAGGRAGELFF. CDR3 nucleotides: TGTGCCACCAGTGATTTCTCCCTAGCGGGAGGGCGTGCCGGGGAGCTGTTTTTT.

The gene calls are TRBV6-6 and TRBJ1-1; 7 nucleotides match TRBD1. Per the germline V gene, CDR1 is MNHNY and CDR2 is SVGAGI (reference sequence). V was pared by 2 bases and J by 7 bases, with 7 bases of the junction left unmatched. This CDR3 is 14 amino acids long. The CDR3 sequence is CASSYEGQIFEAFF. CDR3 in DNA: TGTGCCAGCAGTTACGAGGGACAGATTTTTGAAGCTTTCTTT.

The chain combines TRBV7-9 with TRBJ2-7, with 7 bases identical to TRBD1. Germline V gene sequence: CDR1 SEHNR, CDR2 FQNEAQ (reference sequence). There are 18 residues in the CDR3. J was trimmed by 2 bases and V by 2 bases; bases with no gene match: 15. CDR3 coding DNA: TGTGCCAGCAGCTTAACAGAGAACAAGGGGGCGAGGGCCTACGAGCAGTACTTC. Its protein is CASSLTENKGARAYEQYF. The whole variable domain, remainder taken from reference TRBV7-9 and TRBJ2-7, is DTGVSQNPRHKITKRGQNVTFRCDPISEHNRLYWYRQTLGQGPEFLTYFQNEAQLEKSRLLSDRFSAERPKGSFSTLEIQRTEQGDSAMYLCASSLTENKGARAYEQYFGPGTRLTVT.

This sequence joins TRBV14 and TRBJ2-5; D may be TRBD1 (6 bases). The CDR3 sequence is 17 residues long. Trimming left V 4 bases short and J 1 base short, with 19 bases between. Germline V CDR1 and CDR2: SGHDN, FVKESK. CDR3 sequence: CASSLRSGTKSQETQYF. CDR3 DNA: TGTGCCAGCAGCCTCCGTTCCGGGACAAAGTCCCAAGAGACCCAGTACTTC.

This sequence joins TRBV4-3 and TRBJ2-3; D perhaps matches TRBD2 (5 bases). The germline gives CDR1 LGHNA, CDR2 YSLEER. The CDR3 runs to 15 residues. V was clipped by 4 bases and J by 4 bases, with 15 bases between them. The CDR3 region is CASSLMPGKADTQYF. DNA for the CDR3: TGCGCCAGCAGCCTCATGCCCGGGAAGGCAGATACGCAGTATTTT.

V gene TRBV7-3 combines with J gene TRBJ2-3; 9 bases agree with TRBD2. Germline CDR1 reads SGHTA; CDR2 reads FQGTGA. CDR3 length: 15 residues. Trimming at V came to 3 bases and at J to 0 bases, leaving 1 base not matched to a gene. The CDR3 spells CASSFAGGSTDTQYF. In DNA, the CDR3 is TGTGCCAGCAGCTTTGCGGGGGGGAGCACAGATACGCAGTATTTT.

The rearrangement uses TRBV4-2 and TRBJ1-2; no clear D gene. V lost 0 bases, J lost 2 bases, and 16 bases lay in between. The germline V gene encodes CDR1 LGHNA and CDR2 YNFKEQ. CDR3 length: 17 residues. For the CDR3, the DNA is TGTGCCAGCAGCCAAGATGATTCCGCAGGAATAAACTATGGCTACACCTTC. Translated, it gives CASSQDDSAGINYGYTF.

This chain uses TRBV25-1 with TRBJ1-3; 7 nucleotides line up with TRBD1. From germline, CDR1 is MGHDK and CDR2 SYGVNS. V was pared by 4 bases and J by 2 bases, with 5 bases of the junction left unmatched. This CDR3 has 15 amino acids. The CDR3 DNA sequence: TGTGCCAGCAGTGGACAGGGAAAGGCTGGAAACACCATATATTTT. Translated, it gives CASSGQGKAGNTIYF. Full variable domain (missing parts from reference TRBV25-1 and TRBJ1-3): EADIYQTPRYLVIGTGKKITLECSQTMGHDKMYWYQQDPGMELHLIHYSYGVNSTEKGDLSSESTVSRIRTEHFPLTLESARPSHTSQYLCASSGQGKAGNTIYFGEGSWLTVV.

V gene TRBV4-3 combines with J gene TRBJ1-1, with D possibly matching TRBD1 (6 bases). The CDR3 has 15 residues. The germline V gene encodes CDR1 LGHNA and CDR2 YSLEER. Trimming removed 1 base at V and 1 base at J, with 10 bases between. This CDR3 reads CASSQGGGQNTEAFF. The CDR3 coding sequence is TGCGCCAGCAGCCAAGGAGGGGGACAGAACACTGAAGCTTTCTTT.

As for this clone: Germline and junction disagree at one end, which may indicate a read error. The V call is TRBV7-7, the J call TRBJ2-1; 7 nucleotides match TRBD1. Germline V CDR1 and CDR2: SSHAT, FNYEAQ (reference sequence). This CDR3 is built from 15 residues. The CDR3 DNA sequence: TGTGCTAGCAGCTTAGGTCCAGGGGGTGGCAATGAGCAGTTCTTC. It yields the protein CASSLGPGGGNEQFF.

The chain uses TRBV6-4 and TRBJ2-7; tentatively, D is TRBD2 (5 bases). Germline values: CDR1 MRHNA, CDR2 SNTAGT. Trimming took 8 bases from V and 4 from J, leaving 12 bases between them. The CDR3 spans 12 residues. In DNA form, the CDR3 reads TGTGCCAGCTTCCGAGGGAGATACGAGCAGTACTTC. Its translation: CASFRGRYEQYF.

V is TRBV19 and J is TRBJ1-5; 8 bases map to TRBD1. V dropped 8 bases and J dropped 0; count of bases not matched to a gene: 0. This CDR3 contains 13 residues. The germline CDR1 and CDR2 sequences are LNHDA and SQIVND (reference sequence). The CDR3 spells CASDRGSNQPQHF. DNA for the CDR3: TGTGCCAGTGACAGGGGTAGCAATCAGCCCCAGCATTTT.

This clone was seen only once. J is TRBJ2-5 and V is TRBV24-1, with TRBD2 identical over 14 bases. V lost 3 bases, J lost 5 bases, and 7 bases stayed unmatched. The CDR3 spans 17 residues. From germline, CDR1 is KGHDR and CDR2 SFDVKD. The CDR3 DNA follows: TGTGCCACCAGTGATCCCGCGGGACTAGCGGGAGCCGAGACCCAGTACTTC. This translates into CATSDPAGLAGAETQYF.